The 2 T cell receptor beta chains below come from one sample, sequenced in a study of T cells in Graves' hyperthyroidism and ophthalmopathy. Amplified TCR beta CDR3 regions derived from RNA transcripts. The TCR CDR3 was amplified in a first-round RT-PCR using the HTBI primer set. TCRdb fed the multiplex PCR reads into MiXCR, producing one record per CDR3 protein. The sample lists a few hundred thousand distinct CDR3 sequences, roughly a sixth seen once, with roughly 3% in the top ten. Sequencing used blood. The receptors come from a woman in her thirties or forties with Graves' ophthalmopathy.

The chain uses TRBV6-2 or TRBV6-3 and TRBJ2-2; 8 positions match TRBD2. Germline V lookup: CDR1 MNHEY, CDR2 SVGEGT. The CDR3 totals 15 residues. The V and J ends lost 6 bases and 4 bases, in that order; junction bases with no gene match: 7. The CDR3 DNA reads TGTGCCAGCAGGAAGAGCGGGAGTGGCACCGGGGAGCTGTTTTTT. It specifies CASRKSGSGTGELFF.

This clonotype was picked up many times. This chain uses TRBV19 with TRBJ1-1; D possibly corresponds to TRBD1 (5 bases). Trimming cost V 8 bases and J 0 bases, with 10 bases left between them. Germline values: CDR1 LNHDA, CDR2 SQIVND (reference sequence). This CDR3 has 13 residues. CDR3 in amino acids: CASGDAMNTEAFF. CDR3 DNA: TGTGCCAGTGGGGACGCCATGAACACTGAAGCTTTCTTT.